The entry that follows covers one T cell receptor beta chain sequence. Its target is unknown. The PCR made use of 60 Vbeta and 13 Jbeta primers. Per the authors' pipeline: Tens of millions of unique TCR beta chains, roughly 11 million of them shared, were counted by a later analysis. TCRdb keeps only in-frame clones here, not all; method: immunoSEQ multiplex PCR. V and J calls and clone size come straight from that table; D and trimming were deduced from the DNA. Of about 140,000 clones listed, around 72% were seen once; the top ten hold 1% to 1.5%. This sample was taken from a study of cytomegalovirus exposure and HLA in healthy donors. Study-wide results and caveats: Among the CMV-associated chains, three were confirmed in vitro as specific for CMV antigens. A later analysis linked a missense DCLRE1C variant to TCR beta V- and J-gene trimming. Among donors in an Asian-associated ancestry cluster, a later analysis reportedly found fewer N-insertions than the approximately 670-donor mean.

Germline CDR1 and CDR2: SGHNT and YYREEE (reference sequence). There are 14 residues in the CDR3. V lost 1 base and J lost 6; bases outside the gene matches: 3. This TCR came from a middle-aged woman in good health and CMV-seronegative. The chain joins TRBV5-4 to TRBJ2-1; 8 positions match TRBD1. The source material was PBMCs. CDR3 DNA sequence: TGTGCCAGCAGCTTGTGGACAGGGTCCAATGAGCAGTTCTTC. This encodes CASSLWTGSNEQFF.